The rows below give T cell receptor delta chains drawn from one sample of a study of human gamma delta and Vdelta1 T cells. Antigens for these TCRs are unknown. TCRdb processed the PCR reads again with the CATT caller. The sample records 5,000 to 8,000 delta-chain clones, around 41% being singletons. Material: Vdelta1 gamma-delta T cells from blood grown in culture (DOT cells). The receptors were sampled from a human donor in good health. Both conserved end residues are trimmed from each CDR3. For some rows the clone size is stated as once, few or many, or as a class when expanded; others skip it.

-	TRDJ4	TRDV1	ALGEKGLPSSLGDTRRPLI
few	TRDJ1	TRDV1	ALGVLLRWGTPYTDKLI
few	TRDJ1	TRDV1	ALGEPSPPLVKLI
once	TRDJ1	TRDV1	ALGELHQTYWGIPEYTDKHI
-	TRDJ1	TRDV1	ALGEPSSTYWGLNTDKLI
-	TRDJ1	TRDV1	ALGESLANRGYGTDKLI
-	TRDJ1	TRDV1	ALGERDTGGGYLYTDKLI
-	TRDJ1	TRDV1	ALGGRTPETRARDTWTDKLI
few	TRDJ1	TRDV1	ALGENLLPLLGDTPRNTDKLI
few	TRDJ1	TRDV1	ALGESPSYRGGYGTDKLI
-	TRDJ1	TRDV1	SLGELSLAGGSYTDKLI
-	TRDJ1	TRDV1	ALGDRPSTQSWGFYTDKLI
-	TRDJ1	TRDV1	ALGEPPTSRYWGIHTDKLI
few	TRDJ1	TRDV1	ALGERLLGGYMGPKLI
-	TRDJ3	TRAV29/DV5	SVLLCSKRADHTRQMF
-	TRDJ1	TRDV1	ALRLPSLLGDTNKLI
-	TRDJ1	TRDV1	ALGELLPGASYTDKLI
few	TRDJ1	TRDV3	ASPPARMTLGDLFVTDKLI
-	TRDJ1	TRDV1	ALGELPTLGDRTDKLI
few	TRDJ1	TRDV1	ALGELWGIRHEWVGNTDKLI
few	TRDJ1	TRDV1	ALAVRVTGGSYTDKLI
-	TRDJ1	TRDV1	ALGESRPSFTGGYDDDKLI
medium-sized	TRDJ1	TRDV1	ALGELTLGDSTDKLI
-	TRDJ1	TRDV1	ALGVSIPTAAWYTDKLI
-	TRDJ1	TRDV1	ALGESPSPSWGTYTDKLI
few	TRDJ1	TRDV1	ALGERGPYTDKLI
few	TRDJ2	TRDV1	ALGEPPLGDTPMTAQLF
-	TRDJ1	TRAV29/DV5	SVLLCSKRSAFLRVGGPYTDKLI
-	TRDJ1	TRDV1	ALGERPTPPFLGAPRDDKLI
few	TRDJ1	TRDV1	ALGESPFLEKYAGGYFSDKLI
-	TRDJ1	TRDV1	ALGEGTVVLGDTDKLI
few	TRDJ1	TRDV1	ALGKGGGDTRWTDKLI
few	TRDJ1	TRDV2	ACDTAGPYTDKLI
-	TRDJ1	TRDV1	ALGELKLPGDLDTDKLI
-	TRDJ1	TRDV1	ALGELLVATGYWGIRRTDKLI
-	TRDJ1	TRDV1	ALGTRGITPNYTDKLI
-	TRDJ1	TRDV1	ALGVSFHTPPEYWGISGKLI
few	TRDJ1	TRDV1	ALVEYFRTYWGALHTDKLI
-	TRDJ1	TRDV1	ALGGCGIPDTDKLI
large	TRDJ1	TRDV1	ALGEPRPSYITGGFARTDKLI
medium-sized	TRDJ1	TRDV1	ALGAIALPGLYWGKYTDKLI
-	TRDJ1	TRDV1	ALGEQSSLTPLGDRGYTDKLI
-	TRDJ1	TRDV1	ALGELAVGPTNWGVMYTDKLI
-	TRDJ1	TRDV1	ALGELGTWRRSTDKLI
-	TRDJ1	TRDV1	ALGERRPLQGGYTDKLI
-	TRDJ1	TRDV1	ALGELEGRGRWYTDKLI
few	TRDJ1	TRDV1	ALGEEVGPRSGDTDKLI
-	TRDJ1	TRDV1	ALGEGGGRSYLGYTDKLI
-	TRDJ1	TRDV1	ALGEADPGGGDLTPQYTDKLI
-	TRDJ1	TRDV1	ALGEPTSQVWADKLI
few	TRDJ1	TRDV1	ALGDMRPSYLRTGGYGTIDTDKLI
few	TRDJ1	TRDV1	ALGEPQSPFPWGRGDKLI
-	TRDJ1	TRDV1	ALGDTYLPTSPLWGYGTDKLI
-	TRDJ1	TRDV1	ALGERRLPYQYTDKLI
once	TRDJ1	TRDV1	ALGELHPTAGSWGHTDKLI